This TCR beta chain originates from a study of T cell responses to AZD1222 COVID-19 vaccine. Study-level findings and limits: Recipients of two AZD1222 doses showed rising Spike-specific TCR breadth and depth. Nearly half of unique spike-specific TCRs reportedly avoided B.1.351 and B.1.1.7 mutated regions.

Remarks on this clone: The antigen is unknown.

Only in-frame clones appear in the TCRdb table, and some are missing; sequencing was by immunoSEQ multiplex PCR. Here the sample spans around 170,000 clones, approximately 91% being singletons. The starting material was peripheral blood, obtained on day 0 of AZD1222 vaccination. This TCR derives from an adult in good health.

The CDR3 sequence is CASSLDRDGSYEQYF. The CDR3 DNA follows: TGCGCCAGCAGCTTGGACCGGGACGGCTCCTACGAGCAGTACTTC. The chain recombines TRBV5-1 with TRBJ2-7; D assignment may be TRBD1 or TRBD2 (5 bases each). The CDR3 length is 15 residues. V was trimmed by 0 bases and J by 0 bases, leaving 10 bases between them. Looked up from germline, CDR1 is SGHRS and CDR2 is YFSETQ.